The T cell receptor (beta chain) under discussion was sequenced for a study of shared clonotypes between healthy human individuals (dated by TCRdb to 2018 to 2020). Regarding the complete study: A few men and two women, aged 18 to 49 years, made up the cohort. For each donor, CD4 naive and CD4 memory were each run on three plates, CD8 naive on two plates, and CD8 memory on one plate. To estimate repertoire size and how much clonotypes are shared between individuals, the study performed deep sequencing of blood TCR repertoires from about five healthy adults. Different laboratories and diverse techniques were used to prepare libraries and sequence TCR repertoires, to increase sequencing depth and limit assay-specific biases. Each donor's leukapheresis produced roughly between roughly 0.85 and 9 billion PBMCs. Study-wide findings and limitations: Incomplete sequencing was indicated by rarefaction of sorted-subset datasets, despite the large sequencing depth. Naive subsets generally had larger estimated clonotype richness than memory subsets did. Clonotypes shared by all four sorted-subset donors showed higher generation probabilities than non-shared clonotypes. Pairwise subsampling led to the expectation that sequencing depth would affect the degree of clonotype sharing among donors. When several donors were compared, the shared fraction of clonotypes was about 5% for naive CD4, roughly 3.4% for naive CD8, 2% to 2.5% for memory CD4, and 0.35% to 0.4% for memory CD8. The genetic and exposure-history diversity represented was limited by the small number of donors. Sampling was restricted to blood, and TCR repertoires in tissues likely differ from the TCR repertoires found in blood.

Donors were healthy HIV-negative adults with no recently reported acute infections or vaccinations. Every donor was a Caucasian adult living in Nashville, Tennessee, USA. Magnetic negative selection was used to enrich CD4+ T cells, after which naive cells were positively selected on CD45RA and the negative fraction became the memory subset. Blood was collected by leukapheresis, and PBMCs were isolated by Ficoll-Histopaque density gradient centrifugation and then cryopreserved in liquid nitrogen vapor phase. Purity and quantity of every magnetically sorted T cell population were checked by analytical flow cytometry. Each sorted fraction had its genomic DNA isolated and then quantified by UV absorbance on a Nanodrop 2000c. Including cysteine and phenylalanine, the CDR3 has 18 amino acids. The retained sequence is limited to the CDR3, 54 bases, with the frame set at the first base. The V end gives up 9 bases and the J end 3 bases, leaving 16 bases in the junction not matched to a gene. The CDR1 and CDR2 encoded by the germline V gene are SNHLY and FYNNEI.

For this clone: Which antigen it targets is not known. There are no base qualities to consult, and no much larger clone falls within one base.

Using the deep immunoSEQ assay, multiplex PCR amplified TCR CDR3 regions from genomic DNA. For each cell subset, the extracted genomic DNA was distributed evenly across all wells of several immunoSEQ 96-well plates, and each plate served as one replicate. Each replicate PCR for sorted subsets received about 200 ng genomic DNA, equal to about 29,000 T cell genomes. The purified libraries were quantified using a Qubit 3.0 fluorometer, sized with a Bioanalyzer 2100, and then quantified again using the KAPA Library Quantification kit. Every immunoSEQ 96-well plate was sequenced on a dedicated single-read 150-cycle Illumina NextSeq 550 flow cell. The authors processed their data as follows. The immunoSEQ output contained only junctional sequences without quality scores, so filtering could not match that applied to full-length reads. Sequences were annotated with PyIR, a Python wrapper for IgBLAST v1.9, using IMGT germline references to assign V/J genes and CDR3. Reads were removed for weak V/J assignments (E-value above 1e-6), missing CDR3, stop codons, out-of-frame junctions, or ambiguous translated residues. V3J clonotypes were defined as sequences sharing the same inferred V gene, J gene, and CDR3 amino acid sequence. Percentage overlap between repertoires was calculated by dividing the number of shared unique clonotypes by the size of the smaller repertoire. Repertoire richness was assessed with RTK rarefaction, the Chao1 estimator, and Recon v2.1 estimates of unobserved clonotypes. Generation probabilities for all TCRbeta clonotypes obtained by the gDNA method from four donors were computed using OLGA. TCRdb re-hosts the immuneACCESS table, in-frame sequences only. Its copies lack some clones; in the studies checked, an unresolved V gene accounts for under half of them, and the cause for the rest is not known. The DNA gave D and trimming, while V, J and clone size come from that table. The sample records 2 million to 3 million clones, roughly 93% of which are singletons. Of the sample, approximately 0.36% is held by the ten largest clones.

This receptor was identified in a man aged 18 to 35 in good health. Some clones in this sample may be carry-over from other donors' samples. The chain joins TRBV2 to TRBJ2-3; TRBD2 agrees with 12 junctional bases. The material sequenced was naive CD4+ T cells from PBMCs. This specimen's cell subset or site label, interpreted: CD45RA+ positively selected. The nucleotide sequence is TGTGCCAGACGGACTAGCGGGATCTTAGGGTCCGTAACAGATACGCAGTATTTT. This codes for CARRTSGILGSVTDTQYF.